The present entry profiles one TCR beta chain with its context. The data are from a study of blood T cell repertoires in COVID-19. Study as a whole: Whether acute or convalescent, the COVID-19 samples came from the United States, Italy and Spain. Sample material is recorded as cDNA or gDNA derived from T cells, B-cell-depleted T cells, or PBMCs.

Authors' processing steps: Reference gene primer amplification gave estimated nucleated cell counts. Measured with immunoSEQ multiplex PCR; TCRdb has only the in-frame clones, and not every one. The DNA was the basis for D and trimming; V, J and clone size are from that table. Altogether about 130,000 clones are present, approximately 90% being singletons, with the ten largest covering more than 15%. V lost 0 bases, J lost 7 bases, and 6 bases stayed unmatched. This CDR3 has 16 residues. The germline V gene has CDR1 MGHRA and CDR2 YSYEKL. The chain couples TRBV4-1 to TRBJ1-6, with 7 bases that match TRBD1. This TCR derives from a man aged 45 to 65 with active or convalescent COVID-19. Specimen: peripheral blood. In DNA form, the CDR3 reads TGCGCCAGCAGCCAAGACAAGGGGGCGCGCAATTCACCCCTCCACTTT. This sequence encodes CASSQDKGARNSPLHF.